This TCR beta chain was captured by sequencing in a study of T cells in women clearing cervical HPV infection. The overall study: Controls were women whose single incident HPV16 infection cleared within 12 months without precancer or cancer.

Findings and limits, study-wide: CIN3+ cases had significantly higher TCR richness than controls; evenness did not differ.

Assay: immunoSEQ multiplex PCR; the TCRdb copy retains only in-frame clones and omits some. The record lists fewer than 35,000 clones, of which the ten most abundant hold 4% to 5%. Notes on this clone: What it recognizes is unknown.

The material sequenced was blood buffy coat. The receptor's source is a woman aged 18 to 75 with a cervical HPV16 infection that either progressed to CIN3+ or cleared (not recorded which).

The sequenced part of the CDR3 DNA is TGTGCCAGCAGCCAACCTATGTGGACAGCGAACACTGAA. The encoded protein is CASSQPMWTANTE. The whole CDR3 reads CASSQPMWTANTEAFF. The chain links TRBV4-2 to TRBJ1-1; D may be TRBD1 (6 bases). The missing CDR3 end, 3 residues past where the read stops, is filled in from the germline J gene. The CDR3 runs to 16 residues. The ends were cut back, 2 bases at V and 1 base at J, with 14 bases in the middle. CDR1 LGHNA and CDR2 YNFKEQ come from the germline V gene.